This T cell receptor beta chain came from a study of vaccination and CD4 T cells after COVID-19. The CDR3 runs 14 residues. V dropped 5 bases and J dropped 0 bases, with 14 bases sitting between them. Germline lookup yields CDR1 SQVTM and CDR2 ANQGSEA. Noted treatment: approximately nine-day PBMC culture with coronavirus spike peptide pools or control peptides (ViraFEST assay). This clonotype was detected only a few times. Antigen: not known. Sequencing of cultured CD4+ T cell DNA used the Oncomine TCR Beta short-read assay. TCRdb reanalysed the PCR reads using MiXCR and keeps one entry per CDR3 protein. In the table there are about 14,000 distinct CDR3 sequences, roughly 31% of which are singletons.

The receptor was isolated from a human donor with COVID-19. The chain couples TRBV29-1 to TRBJ2-7, with a possible D match to TRBD1 (6 bases). Sequenced material: cultured CD4+ T cells from blood. CDR3: CSVLRDTTSYEQYF. The CDR3 bases are TGCAGCGTTCTACGGGACACCACCTCCTACGAGCAGTACTTC.